The 2 T cell receptor beta chains reported below all come from one sample, sequenced in a study of control samples from healthy donors and cancer patients. Profiling relied on immunoSEQ multiplex PCR, and the TCRdb table lists in-frame clones only, not all of them. This table has approximately 70,000 clones, over 75% appearing once. Specimen: blood. Source of these receptors: a woman aged 45-59 years in good health.

The gene calls are TRBV18 and TRBJ2-6; 9 bases fit TRBD1. The CDR3 loop spans 17 amino acids. Germline CDR1 and CDR2: KGHSH and LQKENI. Trimming cost V 4 bases and J 4 bases; bases outside gene matches: 8. The CDR3 bases are TGTGCCAGCTCACGTTCTACAGGGGGCGACGGGGCCAACGTCCTGACTTTC. The encoded protein is CASSRSTGGDGANVLTF.

The chain has TRBV28 and TRBJ2-7; D is ambiguous. The CDR3 runs 12 residues. From germline, CDR1 is MDHEN and CDR2 SYDVKM. V was clipped by 10 bases and J by 2 bases, with 12 bases between them. CDR3 protein: CATTGPTYEQYF. CDR3 bases: TGTGCCACCACTGGACCGACCTACGAGCAGTACTTC.